Shown below are 32 T cell receptor beta chains from a single sample sequenced in a study of spatial heterogeneity in lung cancer. Overall study results and limits: Tumoral mutation counts were tracked by counts of expanded intratumoral alpha and beta TCRs.

Antigens for these TCRs are unknown. Time point here: sample taken at primary tumor resection. TCRdb ran MiXCR on the 5' RACE reads and lists one entry per CDR3 protein. The sample consists of 4,000 to 5,000 distinct CDR3 sequences, around 12% of them appearing once. Sequencing used lung tumor tissue, obtained at surgery. The receptors originated from a male donor with early-stage non-small cell lung cancer.

As concerns this clonotype: Because the library targeted alpha chains, this beta chain is an off-target read whose size means little. V gene TRBV5-1 combines with J gene TRBJ2-5, with D maybe TRBD1 (5 bases). V lost 4 bases and J lost 3, with 13 bases in between. This CDR3 is built from 14 residues. Germline-derived CDR1 and CDR2 are SGHRS and YFSETQ. The CDR3 here is CASSPSLGEETQYF. The CDR3, as DNA: TGCGCCAGCAGCCCGTCTTTAGGGGAAGAGACCCAGTACTTC. The full variable domain, completed using reference TRBV5-1 and TRBJ2-5, is KAGVTQTPRYLIKTRGQQVTLSCSPISGHRSVSWYQQTPGQGLQFLFEYFSETQRNKGNFPGRFSGRQFSNSRSEMNVSTLELGDSALYLCASSPSLGEETQYFGPGTRLLVL.

This clonotype was observed many times. A library made for alpha chains picked up this beta chain off target, so its size means little. The rearrangement links TRBV7-9 to TRBJ2-1, with 8 bases that match TRBD2. The junction had 7 bases not matched to a gene; V was cut back by 0 bases and J by 6 bases. The CDR3 spans 16 residues. CDR1 is SEHNR and CDR2 is FQNEAQ in the germline V gene (reference sequence). The CDR3 DNA reads as TGTGCCAGCAGCTTAGCGCTTGCGGGAGGCGGCAATGAGCAGTTCTTC. The encoded protein is CASSLALAGGGNEQFF.

This clonotype was detected ten times or more. This beta chain is a stray read from a library made for alpha chains; its abundance is not meaningful. This chain links TRBV5-1 with TRBJ2-3, with D hard to call. CDR3 length: 12 amino acids. Trimming stripped 2 bases from V and 6 bases from J, with 7 bases between. Germline V gene sequence: CDR1 SGHRS, CDR2 YFSETQ. CDR3 loop: CASSLSWDTQYF. CDR3 nucleotides: TGCGCCAGCAGCTTATCGTGGGATACGCAGTATTTT.

This clonotype is termed large (0.1 to 1%). This beta chain is an unintended read in a library built for alpha chains; its size means little. This chain connects TRBV6-2 or TRBV6-3 to TRBJ1-2; tentative D call: TRBD1 (6 bases). Germline V gene data show CDR1 as MNHEY and CDR2 as SVGEGT. Trimming stripped 0 bases from V and 2 bases from J, with 13 bases between. The CDR3 is 16 amino acids. DNA of the CDR3: TGTGCCAGCAGTTACTCTTGGACAGATTACAACTATGGCTACACCTTC. Its protein is CASSYSWTDYNYGYTF.

This clonotype occurred a few times. With the library built for alpha chains, this beta chain is off target and its frequency is not meaningful. The J gene is TRBJ2-3, the V gene TRBV18, with 10 bases fitting TRBD2. CDR3 length equals 16 residues. With 2 bases clipped from V and 1 base from J, the junction kept 3 bases outside the gene matches. From germline, CDR1 is KGHSH and CDR2 LQKENI. The CDR3 here is CASSPATSGGTDTQYF. The CDR3 DNA reads as TGTGCCAGCTCACCAGCTACTAGCGGGGGCACAGATACGCAGTATTTT.

This clonotype is medium-sized in the sample. This beta chain lies outside the target of a library built for alpha chains; its clone size means little. The V call is TRBV12-3 or TRBV12-4, the J call TRBJ2-5, with D perhaps TRBD2 (5 bases). The CDR3 loop spans 14 amino acids. Trimming stripped 3 bases from V and 3 bases from J, with 11 bases between. The CDR3 spells CASSFVGVEETQYF. The CDR3 DNA reads as TGTGCCAGCAGTTTTGTCGGGGTAGAAGAGACCCAGTACTTC.

This clonotype has at least ten counts. This beta chain is off target for a library built for alpha chains, so its abundance means little. This sequence joins TRBV6-2 or TRBV6-3 and TRBJ2-2; D may be TRBD1 (5 bases). Germline V gene sequence: CDR1 MNHEY, CDR2 SVGEGT. The CDR3 loop spans 16 amino acids. The V end was cut by 1 base, the J end by 0 bases, with 9 bases between. The CDR3 protein is CASSYFTTANTGELFF. CDR3 coding DNA: TGTGCCAGCAGTTACTTCACGACAGCGAACACCGGGGAGCTGTTTTTT.

This clonotype was counted ten times or more. This beta chain is an off-target read within a library intended for alpha chains, so its frequency means little. The CDR3 bases are TGCGCCAGCAGCTTGCAGGCCGCGCATTATGGCTACACCTTC. Protein sequence: CASSLQAAHYGYTF. The rearrangement joins TRBV5-1 to TRBJ1-2; no clear D gene. In germline, CDR1 is SGHRS, CDR2 YFSETQ. V gave up 1 base and J gave up 5 bases, with 12 bases separating them. The CDR3 is 14 amino acids.

This clonotype is medium-sized (0.01 to 0.1%). Little can be read into the size of this beta chain, an off-target read in a library designed for alpha chains. The chain links TRBV20-1 to TRBJ2-7; D is ambiguous. The V end lost 6 bases, the J end lost 6 bases, and 12 bases lay between the germline ends. CDR3 size: 11 residues. Looked up from germline, CDR1 is DFQATT and CDR2 is SNEGSKA (reference sequence). Here the CDR3 reads CSAAPGPEQYF. CDR3 coding DNA: TGCAGTGCGGCTCCCGGTCCCGAGCAGTACTTC.

In its sample, this clonotype was seen many times. This beta chain is an unintended read in a library built for alpha chains; its size means little. This chain joins TRBV5-4 and TRBJ2-3; TRBD1 might be the D (5 bases). The V end was cut by 0 bases, the J end by 3 bases, with 8 bases between. Germline assignment: CDR1 SGHNT and CDR2 YYREEE (reference sequence). The CDR3 is made up of 14 amino acids. The CDR3 here is CASSLGSGTDTQYF. In nucleotides, the CDR3 is TGTGCCAGCAGCTTGGGCTCAGGGACAGATACGCAGTATTTT. The full variable domain, rest sourced from reference TRBV5-4 and TRBJ2-3, is ETGVTQSPTHLIKTRGQQVTLRCSSQSGHNTVSWYQQALGQGPQFIFQYYREEENGRGNFPPRFSGLQFPNYSSELNVNALELDDSALYLCASSLGSGTDTQYFGPGTRLTVL.

Within the sample, this clonotype is medium-sized. This beta chain was picked up by a library intended for alpha chains and is off target, so its count carries little meaning. V and J are TRBV29-1 and TRBJ1-4, with 8 bases fitting TRBD1. V lost 4 bases and J lost 8; bases outside the gene matches: 6. This CDR3 spans 13 amino acids. The germline CDR1 and CDR2 sequences are SQVTM and ANQGSEA. The CDR3 sequence is CSVADREREKLFF. The DNA of the CDR3 is TGCAGCGTTGCGGACAGGGAGAGAGAAAAACTGTTTTTT.

A remark on this clonotype: For a library built for alpha chains, this beta chain is a stray read; little rests on its size. V gene TRBV2 combines with J gene TRBJ1-5; D is possibly TRBD1 (5 bases). CDR3 length: 13 amino acids. The germline gives CDR1 SNHLY, CDR2 FYNNEI. The V and J ends lost 5 bases and 7 bases respectively, with 12 bases between them. Written as DNA, the CDR3 is TGTGCCAGCAGTCTGACAGAGGGACAGCCCCAGCATTTT. Encoded protein: CASSLTEGQPQHF.

This clonotype is medium-sized in the sample. Because the library targeted alpha chains, this beta chain is an off-target read whose size means little. V usage is TRBV9 and J usage is TRBJ2-7; D might be TRBD1 (6 bases). With 4 bases removed from V and 0 bases from J, the gap between germline ends came to 17 bases. Germline values: CDR1 SGDLS, CDR2 YYNGEE. The CDR3 runs 16 residues. The CDR3 reads CASSKGGGASSYEQYF. The CDR3 coding sequence is TGTGCCAGCAGCAAAGGGGGTGGAGCGAGCTCCTACGAGCAGTACTTC. Looking up the rest from reference TRBV9 and TRBJ2-7 gives the full variable domain: DSGVTQTPKHLITATGQRVTLRCSPRSGDLSVYWYQQSLDQGLQFLIQYYNGEERAKGNILERFSAQQFPDLHSELNLSSLELGDSALYFCASSKGGGASSYEQYFGPGTRLTVT.

This clonotype was counted ten times or more. Because this beta chain is a stray read in a library intended to capture alpha chains, its abundance should not be given much weight. This rearrangement joins TRBV6-5 to TRBJ2-7, with a possible D match to TRBD2 (6 bases). CDR1 and CDR2 (germline): MNHEY, SVGAGI. Trimming removed 4 bases from V and 7 bases from J, with 20 bases in between. This CDR3 has 15 residues. This chain's CDR3 is CASSFPGGLPAEQYF. The CDR3 bases are TGTGCCAGCAGTTTCCCCGGGGGTCTGCCAGCGGAGCAGTACTTC.

This clonotype was counted ten times or more. This beta chain is a stray read from a library made for alpha chains; its abundance is not meaningful. The gene calls are TRBV28 and TRBJ2-3; 8 bases line up with TRBD1. CDR1 and CDR2 (germline): MDHEN, SYDVKM. V shed 5 bases and J 3 bases; nucleotides not matched to a gene: 4. The CDR3 sequence is 14 residues long. The CDR3, as DNA: TGTGCCAGCAGTAGGACAGGGAGGACAGATACGCAGTATTTT. It codes for CASSRTGRTDTQYF. The whole variable domain, filled in from reference TRBV28 and TRBJ2-3, reads DVKVTQSSRYLVKRTGEKVFLECVQDMDHENMFWYRQDPGLGLRLIYFSYDVKMKEKGDIPEGYSVSREKKERFSLILESASTNQTSMYLCASSRTGRTDTQYFGPGTRLTVL.

This clonotype counts as medium-sized. In a library made to pick up alpha chains, this beta chain is a stray read with a size that means little. The chain is built from TRBV28 and TRBJ2-1; 7 nucleotides agree with TRBD2. J gave up 4 bases and V 5 bases, and 8 bases lay outside the gene matches. This CDR3 is 15 amino acids long. Germline CDR1 and CDR2: MDHEN and SYDVKM. The CDR3 sequence: CASSVASGGYNEQFF. In DNA form, the CDR3 reads TGTGCCAGCAGTGTTGCTAGCGGAGGATACAATGAGCAGTTCTTC.

Comments on this clonotype: This beta chain appears as a stray read in a library generated for alpha chains; its size is not informative. The CDR3 protein is CASSNGQKNTEAFF. CDR3 nucleotide sequence: TGTGCCAGCAGCAACGGACAGAAGAACACTGAAGCTTTCTTT. The V and J genes are TRBV28 and TRBJ1-1; TRBD1 is a possible D gene (6 bases). Germline values: CDR1 MDHEN, CDR2 SYDVKM. V was pared by 6 bases and J by 1 base, with 12 bases between. The CDR3 contains 14 residues.

This clonotype is labeled medium-sized. This beta chain is an unintended read in a library built for alpha chains; its size means little. CDR3 protein: CASRGTGTYEQYF. The CDR3 DNA reads TGTGCCAGCAGGGGGACGGGAACCTACGAGCAGTACTTC. This chain uses TRBV28 with TRBJ2-7; D possibly matches TRBD1 or TRBD2 (5 bases each). V shed 6 bases and J shed 2 bases, with 11 bases lying between them. The CDR3 consists of 13 residues. CDR1 and CDR2 from the germline V gene are MDHEN and SYDVKM.

This clonotype was seen many times. This beta chain appears as a stray read in a library generated for alpha chains; its size is not informative. The chain couples TRBV25-1 to TRBJ2-1, with 12 bases lining up with TRBD1. The CDR3 loop spans 15 amino acids. CDR1 and CDR2 from the germline V gene are MGHDK and SYGVNS. V lost 1 base, J lost 8 bases, and 3 bases stayed unmatched. The CDR3 coding sequence is TGTGCCAGCAGTGAATGGGGACAGGGGGCCTATGAGCAGTTCTTC. The encoded protein is CASSEWGQGAYEQFF.

There are many counts of this clonotype. As an off-target read in a library built for alpha chains, this beta chain has a frequency of little significance. The V call is TRBV7-2, the J call TRBJ2-5; 9 bases agree with TRBD2. Trimming removed 5 bases from V and 0 bases from J; junction bases left unmatched: 7. CDR1 and CDR2 (germline): SGHTA, FQGNSA. CDR3 length: 16 amino acids. The CDR3 spells CASSPLAGGYQETQYF. The CDR3 nucleotides read TGTGCCAGCAGCCCCCTTGCGGGGGGGTACCAAGAGACCCAGTACTTC.

This clonotype is termed medium-sized. This beta chain lies outside the target of a library built for alpha chains; its clone size means little. The gene calls are TRBV20-1 and TRBJ1-5; D is undetermined. Trimming took off 3 bases at V and 6 bases at J, with 9 bases between the two ends. Germline values: CDR1 DFQATT, CDR2 SNEGSKA (reference sequence). CDR3 length equals 12 residues. The CDR3 nucleotides are TGCAGTGCTAGTAGGGTTCGTCAGCCCCAGCATTTT. Amino acids: CSASRVRQPQHF.

In its sample, this clonotype was seen many times. The library was built for alpha chains, so this beta chain is an off-target read and its size means little. This chain joins TRBV7-3 and TRBJ1-1; D may be TRBD1 (5 bases). The CDR3 runs to 14 residues. Germline CDR1 and CDR2: SGHTA and FQGTGA. Trimming shortened V by 0 bases and J by 5 bases, and 10 bases separated the two germline ends. CDR3 region: CASSLTERGTEAFF. As DNA, the CDR3 is TGTGCCAGCAGCTTAACGGAAAGGGGAACTGAAGCTTTCTTT.

In this sample, this clonotype turned up many times. The library was built for alpha chains, so this beta chain is an off-target read and its size means little. The chain employs TRBV29-1 and TRBJ2-3; 10 bases agree with TRBD1. The V and J ends lost 7 bases and 1 base, in that order; junction bases with no gene match: 5. The CDR3 totals 14 residues. The germline V gene encodes CDR1 SQVTM and CDR2 ANQGSEA. This chain's CDR3 is CSASGTGGTDTQYF. The CDR3 DNA sequence: TGCAGCGCATCCGGGACAGGGGGCACAGATACGCAGTATTTT.

A note on this clonotype: Because the library targeted alpha chains, this beta chain is an off-target read whose size means little. V gene TRBV20-1 combines with J gene TRBJ2-7, with D perhaps TRBD1 (6 bases). CDR3 length: 15 amino acids. The ends were cut back, 4 bases at V and 5 bases at J, with 21 bases in the middle. The germline CDR1 and CDR2 sequences are DFQATT and SNEGSKA (reference sequence). CDR3 sequence (DNA): TGCAGTGCTACTACAGGGCGAGGATCAGTAGACGAGCAGTACTTC. This gives the protein CSATTGRGSVDEQYF.

This clonotype has ten or more counts. A library made for alpha chains picked up this beta chain off target, so its size means little. The chain has TRBV20-1 and TRBJ2-7; 7 bases match TRBD2. Germline-derived CDR1 and CDR2 are DFQATT and SNEGSKA (reference sequence). The trim removed 2 bases at V and 0 bases at J, leaving 10 bases unmatched. The CDR3 runs to 16 residues. The CDR3 bases are TGCAGTGCTAGATCCCAGCGGGGCTTGAGCTCCTACGAGCAGTACTTC. It is translated as CSARSQRGLSSYEQYF.

Turning to this clonotype: Found in a library prepared for alpha chains, this beta chain is an off-target read, and its abundance has little meaning. The gene calls are TRBV7-8 and TRBJ2-4; 9 positions agree with TRBD1. This CDR3 contains 19 residues. Per the germline V gene, CDR1 is SGHVS and CDR2 is FQNEAQ. The ends lost 5 bases at V and 0 bases at J; junction bases unmatched: 14. The CDR3 protein is CASSVPGQGPLLAKNIQYF. In DNA form, the CDR3 reads TGTGCCAGCAGCGTACCGGGACAGGGTCCCCTTCTAGCCAAAAACATTCAGTACTTC.

This clonotype is labeled as medium-sized. This beta chain represents an off-target read in a library built for alpha chains; its size is of limited meaning. The rearrangement joins TRBV9 to TRBJ2-7, with D tentatively TRBD1 or TRBD2 (6 bases each). The CDR3 length is 14 residues. V lost 0 bases to trimming and J lost 2 bases, with 9 bases between them. Germline V gene lookup returns CDR1 SGDLS and CDR2 YYNGEE. This CDR3 reads CASSVEGGPYEQYF. The CDR3 DNA follows: TGTGCCAGCAGCGTAGAGGGGGGCCCCTACGAGCAGTACTTC.

This clonotype has a single count. This may come from a read error, since a much larger clone is one base off. This beta chain is a stray read from a library made for alpha chains; its abundance is not meaningful. The chain links TRBV20-1 to TRBJ2-3, with 8 bases fitting TRBD1. The J call could be wrong; TRBJ1-5 is a better fit for the DNA end. This CDR3 region has 13 residues. From germline, CDR1 is DFQATT and CDR2 SNEGSKA (reference sequence). In DNA, the CDR3 is TGCAGTGGACGGACAGGGAAAACAGATACGCAGCATTTT. Translation: CSGRTGKTDTQHF.

In this sample, this clonotype turned up many times. Since the library was made to target alpha chains, this beta chain is a stray read and its abundance is not meaningful. The chain has TRBV6-1 and TRBJ1-1; 7 bases align to TRBD1. Per the germline V gene, CDR1 is MNHNS and CDR2 is SASEGT. The CDR3 runs to 14 residues. J was trimmed by 3 bases and V by 6 bases; bases with no gene match: 7. The CDR3 sequence: CASRPTGRDTEAFF. The DNA of the CDR3 is TGTGCCAGCAGACCGACAGGGCGGGACACTGAAGCTTTCTTT.

This clonotype was found a few times. This beta chain is an unintended read in a library built for alpha chains; its size means little. The V and J genes are TRBV28 and TRBJ1-3, with D maybe TRBD1 (5 bases). In germline, CDR1 is MDHEN, CDR2 SYDVKM. This CDR3 is built from 17 residues. With 8 bases removed from V and 0 bases from J, the gap between germline ends came to 20 bases. CDR3 sequence (DNA): TGTGCCAGCCGGCGAAGAGGGGCCGTATCCTCTGGAAACACCATATATTTT. It yields the protein CASRRRGAVSSGNTIYF. Supplemented by reference TRBV28 and TRBJ1-3, the full variable domain reads DVKVTQSSRYLVKRTGEKVFLECVQDMDHENMFWYRQDPGLGLRLIYFSYDVKMKEKGDIPEGYSVSREKKERFSLILESASTNQTSMYLCASRRRGAVSSGNTIYFGEGSWLTVV.

Note on this clonotype: This beta chain is an off-target read within a library intended for alpha chains, so its frequency means little. The chain employs TRBV18 and TRBJ2-1, with 7 bases fitting TRBD2. The V gene end was trimmed by 3 bases and the J gene end by 1 base; junction bases not matched to a gene: 3. Germline CDR1 KGHSH, CDR2 LQKENI. The length of the CDR3 is 15 residues. DNA of the CDR3: TGTGCCAGCTCACCTTCTAGCGGATCCTACAATGAGCAGTTCTTC. The encoded protein is CASSPSSGSYNEQFF.

Notes on this clonotype: A library made for alpha chains picked up this beta chain off target, so its size means little. This chain links TRBV14 with TRBJ2-7; perhaps TRBD1 as D (6 bases). The CDR3 length is 16 residues. V lost 2 bases and J 1 base, leaving 15 bases between the germline ends. Germline CDR1 reads SGHDN; CDR2 reads FVKESK. Written as DNA, the CDR3 is TGTGCCAGCAGCCAACGAACAGGGCCCGGGTCCTACGAGCAGTACTTC. Translated, it gives CASSQRTGPGSYEQYF.